The T cell receptor (beta chain) under discussion was sequenced for a study of cytomegalovirus exposure and HLA in healthy donors. Study results and caveats: In most subjects, TCR beta sequences reportedly gave accurate predictions of HLA-A and HLA-B alleles. A later analysis revealed that TCR association rates differed between HLA loci, peaking at DRB1 and bottoming out at HLA-C.

The PCR employed 60 Vbeta primers together with 13 Jbeta primers. Profiled with immunoSEQ multiplex PCR; TCRdb holds only in-frame clones, not every one. The sample has fewer than 110,000 clones, around three quarters seen once. The germline V gene has CDR1 MDHEN and CDR2 SYDVKM. Trimming removed 3 bases at V and 6 bases at J, with 12 bases between. The CDR3 sequence is 13 residues long. In regard to this clone: Its antigen is undetermined.

Though nominally healthy at sampling, donors likely had unrecorded immune exposures. The clonotype comes from a man aged 50-60 years in good health and CMV-seropositive. Sample: PBMCs. V usage is TRBV28 and J usage is TRBJ2-7; unclear D gene. The CDR3: CASSFDLRGEQYF. The CDR3 nucleotides read TGTGCCAGCAGTTTCGACCTACGAGGCGAGCAGTACTTC.